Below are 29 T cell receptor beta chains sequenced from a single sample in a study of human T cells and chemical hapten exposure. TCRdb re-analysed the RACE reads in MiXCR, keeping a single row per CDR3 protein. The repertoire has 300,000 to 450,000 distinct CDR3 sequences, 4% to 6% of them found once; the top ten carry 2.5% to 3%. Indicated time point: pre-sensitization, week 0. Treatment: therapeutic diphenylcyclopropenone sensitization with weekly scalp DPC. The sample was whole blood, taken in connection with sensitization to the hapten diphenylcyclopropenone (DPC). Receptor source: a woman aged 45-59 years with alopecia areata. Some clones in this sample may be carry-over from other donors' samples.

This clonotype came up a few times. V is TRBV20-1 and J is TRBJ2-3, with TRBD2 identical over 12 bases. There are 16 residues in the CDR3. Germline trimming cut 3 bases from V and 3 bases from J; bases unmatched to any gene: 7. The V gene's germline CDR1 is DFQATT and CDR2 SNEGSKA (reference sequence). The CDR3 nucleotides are TGCAGTGCTAGCCCGGCTAGCGGGAGGGTGACAGATACGCAGTATTTT. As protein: CSASPASGRVTDTQYF.

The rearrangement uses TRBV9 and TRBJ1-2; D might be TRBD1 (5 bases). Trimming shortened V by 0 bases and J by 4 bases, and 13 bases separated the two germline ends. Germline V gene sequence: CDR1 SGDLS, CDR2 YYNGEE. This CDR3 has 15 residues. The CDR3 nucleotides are TGTGCCAGCAGCGTAGATCAGGGACGAGGCTATGGCTACACCTTC. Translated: CASSVDQGRGYGYTF.

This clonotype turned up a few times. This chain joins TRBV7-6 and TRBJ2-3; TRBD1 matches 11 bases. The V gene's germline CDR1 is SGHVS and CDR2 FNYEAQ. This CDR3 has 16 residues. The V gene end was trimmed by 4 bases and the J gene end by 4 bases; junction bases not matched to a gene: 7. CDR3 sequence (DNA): TGTGCCAGCAGCTCGAGGACAGGGGGCCTCGCAGATACGCAGTATTTT. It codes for CASSSRTGGLADTQYF.

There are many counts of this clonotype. This CDR3 is CASSLAASTDTQYF. DNA of the CDR3: TGTGCCAGCAGCTTAGCAGCGTCCACAGATACGCAGTATTTT. This chain uses TRBV7-9 with TRBJ2-3; D ambiguous. The CDR3 has 14 amino acids. The germline V gene has CDR1 SEHNR and CDR2 FQNEAQ (reference sequence). V was clipped by 0 bases and J by 2 bases, with 6 bases between them.

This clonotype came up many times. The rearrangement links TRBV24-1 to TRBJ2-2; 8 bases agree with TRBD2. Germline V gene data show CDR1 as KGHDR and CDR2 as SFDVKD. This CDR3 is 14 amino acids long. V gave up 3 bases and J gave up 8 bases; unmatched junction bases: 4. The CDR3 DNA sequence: TGTGCCACCAGTGATCCGGGACTAGGTGGGGAGCTGTTTTTT. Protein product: CATSDPGLGGELFF.

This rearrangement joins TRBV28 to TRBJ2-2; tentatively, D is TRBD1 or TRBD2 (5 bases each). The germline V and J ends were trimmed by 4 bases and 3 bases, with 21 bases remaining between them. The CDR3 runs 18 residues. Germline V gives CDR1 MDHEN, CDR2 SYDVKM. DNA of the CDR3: TGTGCCAGCAGTTCCCCGGGGCGGGTCTCTCTGTACACCGGGGAGCTGTTTTTT. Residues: CASSSPGRVSLYTGELFF.

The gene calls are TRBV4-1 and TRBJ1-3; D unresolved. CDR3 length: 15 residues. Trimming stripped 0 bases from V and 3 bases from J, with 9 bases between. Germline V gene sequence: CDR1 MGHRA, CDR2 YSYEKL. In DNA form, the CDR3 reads TGCGCCAGCAGCCAAGATTCCGGGCTTGGAAACACCATATATTTT. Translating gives CASSQDSGLGNTIYF.

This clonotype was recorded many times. The CDR3 DNA reads TGTGCCAGCAGTTCAGGGACAGACCTTTCACCCCTCCACTTT. The encoded protein is CASSSGTDLSPLHF. The chain has TRBV12-3 or TRBV12-4 and TRBJ1-6; TRBD1 aligns across 7 bases. Germline trimming cut 4 bases from V and 9 bases from J; bases unmatched to any gene: 6. The CDR3 covers 14 residues.

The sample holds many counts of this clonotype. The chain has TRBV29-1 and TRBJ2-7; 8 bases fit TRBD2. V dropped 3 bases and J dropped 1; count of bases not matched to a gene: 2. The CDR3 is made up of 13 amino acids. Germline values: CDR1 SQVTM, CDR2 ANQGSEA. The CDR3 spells CSVDGGGSYEQYF. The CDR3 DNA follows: TGCAGCGTTGATGGCGGGGGGTCCTACGAGCAGTACTTC.

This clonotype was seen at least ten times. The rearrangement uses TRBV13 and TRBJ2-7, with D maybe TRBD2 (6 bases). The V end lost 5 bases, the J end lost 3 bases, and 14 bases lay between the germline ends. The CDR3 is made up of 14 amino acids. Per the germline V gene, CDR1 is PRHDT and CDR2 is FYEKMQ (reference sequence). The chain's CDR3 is CASSVIAASYEQYF. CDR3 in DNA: TGTGCCAGCAGCGTCATAGCGGCTAGCTACGAGCAGTACTTC.

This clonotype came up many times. The CDR3 sequence is CASSSRWEGGDTQYF. The CDR3 nucleotides are TGTGCCAGCAGCTCCCGGTGGGAGGGGGGAGATACGCAGTATTTT. The rearrangement uses TRBV11-2 and TRBJ2-3, with D possibly TRBD2 on 7 matching bases. The ends were cut back, 4 bases at V and 5 bases at J, with 16 bases in the middle. Germline lookup yields CDR1 SGHAT and CDR2 FQNNGV. The CDR3 has 15 residues.

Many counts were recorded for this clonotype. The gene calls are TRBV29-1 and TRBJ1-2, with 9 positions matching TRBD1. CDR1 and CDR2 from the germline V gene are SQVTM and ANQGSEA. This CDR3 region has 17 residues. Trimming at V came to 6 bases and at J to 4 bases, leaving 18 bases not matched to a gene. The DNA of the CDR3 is TGCAGCGTCAAAGGGGCCGGACAGGGGATGAGCGTCTATGGCTACACCTTC. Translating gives CSVKGAGQGMSVYGYTF.

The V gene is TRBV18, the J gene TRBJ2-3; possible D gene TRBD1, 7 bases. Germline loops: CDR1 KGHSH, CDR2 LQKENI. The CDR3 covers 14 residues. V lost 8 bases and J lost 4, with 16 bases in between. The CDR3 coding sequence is TGTGCCAGCACCAGACAGGGAGGATCAGATACGCAGTATTTT. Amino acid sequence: CASTRQGGSDTQYF.

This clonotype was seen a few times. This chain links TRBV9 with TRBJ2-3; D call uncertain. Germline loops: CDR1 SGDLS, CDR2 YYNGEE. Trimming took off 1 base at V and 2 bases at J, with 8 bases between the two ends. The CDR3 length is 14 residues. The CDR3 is CASSVPGSTDTQYF. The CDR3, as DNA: TGTGCCAGCAGCGTACCGGGCTCCACAGATACGCAGTATTTT.

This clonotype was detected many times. CDR3 nucleotide sequence: TGTGCCAGCAGTTACTCACTAGCGGGAGGGCGGCGGGAGCAGTTCTTC. This encodes CASSYSLAGGRREQFF. The chain is built from TRBV6-5 and TRBJ2-1, with TRBD2 matching 13 bases. The CDR3 covers 16 residues. V gave up 0 bases and J gave up 10 bases; unmatched junction bases: 6. CDR1 and CDR2 from the germline V gene are MNHEY and SVGAGI.

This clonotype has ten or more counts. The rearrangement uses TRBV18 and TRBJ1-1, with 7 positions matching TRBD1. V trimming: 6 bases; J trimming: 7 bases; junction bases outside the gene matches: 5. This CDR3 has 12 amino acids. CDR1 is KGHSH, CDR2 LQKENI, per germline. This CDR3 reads CASSLDRVEAFF. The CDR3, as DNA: TGTGCCAGCTCCCTCGACAGGGTTGAAGCTTTCTTT.

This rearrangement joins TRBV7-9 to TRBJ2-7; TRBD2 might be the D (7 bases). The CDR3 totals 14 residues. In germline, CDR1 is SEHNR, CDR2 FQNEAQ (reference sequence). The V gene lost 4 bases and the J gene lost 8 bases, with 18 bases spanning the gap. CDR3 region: CASSSGGGRRKQYF. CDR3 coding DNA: TGTGCCAGCAGCTCCGGGGGCGGGAGAAGGAAGCAGTACTTC.

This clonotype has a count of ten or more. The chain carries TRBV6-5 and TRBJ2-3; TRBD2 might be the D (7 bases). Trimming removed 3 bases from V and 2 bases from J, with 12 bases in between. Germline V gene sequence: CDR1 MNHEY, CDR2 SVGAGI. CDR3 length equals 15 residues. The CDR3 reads CASSYSGGPTDTQYF. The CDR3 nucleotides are TGTGCCAGCAGTTATTCGGGGGGCCCCACAGATACGCAGTATTTT.

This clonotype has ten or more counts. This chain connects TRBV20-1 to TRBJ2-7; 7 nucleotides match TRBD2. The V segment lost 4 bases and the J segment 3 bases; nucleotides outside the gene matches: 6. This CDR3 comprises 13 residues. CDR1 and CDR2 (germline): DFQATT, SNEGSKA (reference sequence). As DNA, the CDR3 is TGCAGTGCTAAAGGACCGGGGGGCTACGAGCAGTACTTC. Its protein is CSAKGPGGYEQYF.

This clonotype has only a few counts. CDR3 residues: CASGGSEQYF. In DNA form, the CDR3 reads TGTGCTTCGGGGGGCTCCGAGCAGTACTTC. The genes are TRBV7-9 and TRBJ2-7; D is perhaps TRBD2 (7 bases). Germline CDR1 is SEHNR and CDR2 is FQNEAQ (reference sequence). The CDR3 runs 10 residues.

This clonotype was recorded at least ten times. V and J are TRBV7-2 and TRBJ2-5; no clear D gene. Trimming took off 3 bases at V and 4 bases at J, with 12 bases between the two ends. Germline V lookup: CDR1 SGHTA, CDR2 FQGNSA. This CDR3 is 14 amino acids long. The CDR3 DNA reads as TGTGCCAGCAGCTTGGCCACCAAAACAGAGACCCAGTACTTC. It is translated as CASSLATKTETQYF.

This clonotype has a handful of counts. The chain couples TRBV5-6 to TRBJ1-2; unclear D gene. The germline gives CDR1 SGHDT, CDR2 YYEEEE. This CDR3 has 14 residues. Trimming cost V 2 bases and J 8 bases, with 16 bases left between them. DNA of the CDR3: TGTGCCAGCAGCTTCGACACGAGTTTGCGGGGCTACACCTTC. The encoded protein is CASSFDTSLRGYTF.

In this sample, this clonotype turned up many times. In DNA, the CDR3 is TGTGCCAGCAGTACAAAAGGGGCCGTTGGTGCCAAAAACATTCAGTACTTC. It is translated as CASSTKGAVGAKNIQYF. The rearrangement links TRBV6-1 to TRBJ2-4, with D perhaps TRBD1 (5 bases). In germline, CDR1 is MNHNS, CDR2 SASEGT. V was cut by 5 bases and J by 1 base, with 18 bases left in between. This CDR3 spans 17 amino acids.

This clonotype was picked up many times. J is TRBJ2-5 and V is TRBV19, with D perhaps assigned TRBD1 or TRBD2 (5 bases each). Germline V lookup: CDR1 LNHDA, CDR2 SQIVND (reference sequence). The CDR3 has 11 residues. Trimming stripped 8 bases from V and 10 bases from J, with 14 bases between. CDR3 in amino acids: CASSRWDHQYF. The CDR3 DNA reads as TGTGCCAGTTCTCGGTGGGACCACCAGTACTTC.

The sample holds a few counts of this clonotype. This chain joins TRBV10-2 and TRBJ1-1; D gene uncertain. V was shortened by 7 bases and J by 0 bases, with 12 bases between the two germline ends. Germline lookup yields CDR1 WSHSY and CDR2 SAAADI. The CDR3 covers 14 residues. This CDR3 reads CASTATTMNTEAFF. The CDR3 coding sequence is TGCGCCAGCACTGCGACAACGATGAACACTGAAGCTTTCTTT.

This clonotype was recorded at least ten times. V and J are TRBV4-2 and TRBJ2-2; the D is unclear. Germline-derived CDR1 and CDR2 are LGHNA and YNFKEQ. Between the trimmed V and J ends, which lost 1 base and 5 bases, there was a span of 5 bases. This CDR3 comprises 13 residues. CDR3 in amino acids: CASSQVVTGELFF. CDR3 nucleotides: TGTGCCAGCAGCCAAGTTGTGACCGGGGAGCTGTTTTTT.

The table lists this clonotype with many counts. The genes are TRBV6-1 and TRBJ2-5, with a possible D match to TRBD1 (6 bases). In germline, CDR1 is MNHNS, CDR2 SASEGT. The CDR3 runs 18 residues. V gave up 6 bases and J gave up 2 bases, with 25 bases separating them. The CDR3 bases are TGTGCCAGCAGACGAGGGACACCTATTTGGAGGAATCAAGAGACCCAGTACTTC. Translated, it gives CASRRGTPIWRNQETQYF.

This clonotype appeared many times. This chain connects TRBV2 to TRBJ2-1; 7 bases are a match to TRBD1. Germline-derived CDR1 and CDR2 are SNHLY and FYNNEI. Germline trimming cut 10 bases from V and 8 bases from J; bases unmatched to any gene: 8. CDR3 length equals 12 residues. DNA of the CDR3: TGTGCCACCAGGGGGTCAAGGGATGAGCAGTTCTTC. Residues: CATRGSRDEQFF.

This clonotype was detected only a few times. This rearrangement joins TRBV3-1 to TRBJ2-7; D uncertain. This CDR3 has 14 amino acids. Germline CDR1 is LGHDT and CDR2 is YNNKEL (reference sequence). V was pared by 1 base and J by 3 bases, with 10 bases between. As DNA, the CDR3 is TGTGCCAGCAGCCAAGCCGGCAGCTACTACGAGCAGTACTTC. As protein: CASSQAGSYYEQYF.